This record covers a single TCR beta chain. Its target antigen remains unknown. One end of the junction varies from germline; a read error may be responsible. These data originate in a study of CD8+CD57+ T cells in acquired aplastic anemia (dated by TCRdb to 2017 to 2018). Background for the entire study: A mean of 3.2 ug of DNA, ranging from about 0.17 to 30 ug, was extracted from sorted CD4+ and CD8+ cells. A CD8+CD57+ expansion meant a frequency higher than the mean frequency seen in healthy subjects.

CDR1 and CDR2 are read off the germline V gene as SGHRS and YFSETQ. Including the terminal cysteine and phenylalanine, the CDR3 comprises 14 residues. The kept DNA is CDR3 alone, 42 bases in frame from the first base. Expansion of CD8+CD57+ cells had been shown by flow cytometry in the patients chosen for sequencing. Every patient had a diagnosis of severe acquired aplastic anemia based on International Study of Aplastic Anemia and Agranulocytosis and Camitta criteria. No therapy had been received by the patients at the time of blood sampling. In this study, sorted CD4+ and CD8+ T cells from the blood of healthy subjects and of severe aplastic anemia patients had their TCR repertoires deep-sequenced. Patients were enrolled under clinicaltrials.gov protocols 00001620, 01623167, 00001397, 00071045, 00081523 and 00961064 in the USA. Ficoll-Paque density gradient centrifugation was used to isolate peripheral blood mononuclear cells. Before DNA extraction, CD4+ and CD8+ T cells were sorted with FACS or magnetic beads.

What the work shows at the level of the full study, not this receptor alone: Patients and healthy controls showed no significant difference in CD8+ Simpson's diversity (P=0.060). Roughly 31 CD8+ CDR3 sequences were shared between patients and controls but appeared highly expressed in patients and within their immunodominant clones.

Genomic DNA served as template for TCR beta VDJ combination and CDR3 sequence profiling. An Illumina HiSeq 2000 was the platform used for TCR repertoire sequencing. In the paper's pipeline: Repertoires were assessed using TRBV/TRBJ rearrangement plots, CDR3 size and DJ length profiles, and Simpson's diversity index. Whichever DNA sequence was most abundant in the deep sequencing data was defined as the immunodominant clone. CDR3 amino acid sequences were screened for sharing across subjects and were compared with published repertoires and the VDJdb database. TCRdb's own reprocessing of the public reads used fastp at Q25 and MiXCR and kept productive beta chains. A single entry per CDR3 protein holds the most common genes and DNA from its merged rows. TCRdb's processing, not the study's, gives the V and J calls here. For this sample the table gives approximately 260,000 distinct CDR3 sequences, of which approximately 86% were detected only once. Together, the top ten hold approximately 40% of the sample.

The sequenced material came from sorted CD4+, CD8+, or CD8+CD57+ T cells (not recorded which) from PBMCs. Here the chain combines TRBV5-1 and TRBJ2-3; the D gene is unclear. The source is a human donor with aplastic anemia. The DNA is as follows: TGCGCCAGCAGCTTGCGGAGAGGCACAAATACGCAGTATTTT. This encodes CASSLRRGTNTQYF. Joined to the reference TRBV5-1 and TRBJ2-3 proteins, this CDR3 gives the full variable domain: KAGVTQTPRYLIKTRGQQVTLSCSPISGHRSVSWYQQTPGQGLQFLFEYFSETQRNKGNFPGRFSGRQFSNSRSEMNVSTLELGDSALYLCASSLRRGTNTQYFGPGTRLTVL.